This T cell receptor (beta chain) was identified during a study of vaccination and CD4 T cells after COVID-19. The germline V and J ends were trimmed by 2 bases and 7 bases, with 7 bases remaining between them. Germline V gene sequence: CDR1 SGHVS, CDR2 FQNEAQ. This CDR3 is 12 amino acids long. Treatment: approximately nine-day PBMC culture with coronavirus spike peptide pools or control peptides (ViraFEST assay). One should note that the unexposed donor's CD4+ T cells were collected before the COVID-19 pandemic (2011-2018). The Oncomine TCR Beta short-read assay was applied to DNA of cultured CD4+ T cells. Using the QIAamp micro DNA kit, genomic DNA was extracted from the CD4+ T cells that had been cultured. One entry per CDR3 protein results from TCRdb running MiXCR on the PCR reads. This sample has 7,500 to 10,000 distinct CDR3 sequences, with roughly 42% found just once. This clonotype is labeled as medium-sized (0.01 to 0.1%). As yet, its antigen is unknown.

This chain connects TRBV7-8 to TRBJ2-3; D gene ambiguous. This receptor was identified in a human donor in good health. Sequenced: CD4+ T cells from blood, cultured in vitro. The CDR3 sequence is CASSLNGNTQYF. In DNA form, the CDR3 reads TGTGCCAGCAGCTTAAATGGAAATACGCAGTATTTT.